A single sample gave rise to the 8 T cell receptor beta chains below, sequenced in a study of blood T cell repertoires in COVID-19. Libraries were prepared by immunoSEQ multiplex PCR; TCRdb keeps only in-frame clonotypes and omits some of them. The sample lists approximately 300,000 clones; more than 75% were seen once. Sequenced: PBMCs or T cells enriched from blood (not recorded which). These receptors all stem from a woman in her late teens or twenties who had recovered from COVID-19.

V usage is TRBV5-1 and J usage is TRBJ2-7, with D perhaps TRBD1 (6 bases). V was pared by 5 bases and J by 0 bases, with 15 bases between. The CDR3 has 15 amino acids. The germline CDR1 and CDR2 sequences are SGHRS and YFSETQ. The CDR3 here is CASSPPLQGSYEQYF. The CDR3 bases are TGCGCCAGCAGTCCTCCTTTACAGGGCTCCTACGAGCAGTACTTC.

This chain connects TRBV28 to TRBJ1-2; 7 nucleotides line up with TRBD1. Per the germline V gene, CDR1 is MDHEN and CDR2 is SYDVKM. The V segment lost 10 bases and the J segment 4 bases; nucleotides outside the gene matches: 6. The CDR3 spans 12 residues. The CDR3 sequence is CATKGAIYGYTF. CDR3 nucleotide sequence: TGTGCCACCAAGGGGGCGATCTATGGCTACACCTTC.

The chain employs TRBV4-1 and TRBJ2-7; D is perhaps TRBD2 (5 bases). Trimming removed 3 bases at V and 0 bases at J, with 12 bases between. From germline, CDR1 is MGHRA and CDR2 YSYEKL. This CDR3 spans 15 amino acids. The CDR3 here is CASSQNSGPSYEQYF. In DNA form, the CDR3 reads TGCGCCAGCAGCCAGAACAGCGGACCCTCCTACGAGCAGTACTTC.

J is TRBJ2-1 and V is TRBV3-1 (or the pseudogene TRBV3-2); 14 nucleotides align to TRBD2. J lost 12 bases, V lost 0 bases, and 10 bases had no gene match. The CDR3 has 17 amino acids. Germline loops: CDR1 LGHDT, CDR2 YNNKEL (reference sequence). The CDR3 DNA reads as TGTGCCAGCAGCCAAGATAGGGGACTAGCGGGAGCCTTTGGGCAGTTCTTC. This gives the protein CASSQDRGLAGAFGQFF.

This chain links TRBV6-4 with TRBJ2-1, with TRBD2 as a possible D gene (7 bases). The germline V and J ends were trimmed by 0 bases and 0 bases, with 9 bases remaining between them. The CDR3 is 16 amino acids. Germline-derived CDR1 and CDR2 are MRHNA and SNTAGT. As DNA, the CDR3 is TGTGCCAGCAGTGACTCAGGGGGGGGCTCCTACAATGAGCAGTTCTTC. Translating gives CASSDSGGGSYNEQFF.

The chain has TRBV19 and TRBJ1-1; 7 bases are a match to TRBD1. V shed 5 bases and J 4 bases; nucleotides not matched to a gene: 10. The CDR3 length is 15 residues. The germline V gene encodes CDR1 LNHDA and CDR2 SQIVND (reference sequence). CDR3 loop: CASSVLRDRGTEAFF. The CDR3 DNA follows: TGTGCCAGTAGTGTCCTCCGGGACAGAGGCACTGAAGCTTTCTTT.

This clone has a handful of counts. The chain has TRBV10-2 and TRBJ2-1, with 10 bases identical to TRBD1. With 6 bases clipped from V and 7 bases from J, the junction kept 9 bases outside the gene matches. The V gene's germline CDR1 is WSHSY and CDR2 SAAADI. CDR3 length: 15 amino acids. CDR3 protein: CASSYSGTGVNEQFF. CDR3 DNA sequence: TGCGCCAGCAGCTATTCCGGGACAGGGGTGAATGAGCAGTTCTTC.

The CDR3 loop reads CASSLWGLASREQFF. The CDR3, as DNA: TGTGCCAGCAGCTTATGGGGACTAGCGAGTCGGGAGCAGTTCTTC. The rearrangement links TRBV11-2 to TRBJ2-1; TRBD2 matches 10 bases. Germline V gene lookup returns CDR1 SGHAT and CDR2 FQNNGV. Trimming removed 2 bases from V and 10 bases from J; junction bases left unmatched: 8. CDR3 size: 15 residues.